Detailed here is one T cell receptor beta chain. What it binds is unknown. From the reads, TCRdb called clonotypes with MiXCR, one entry per CDR3 protein. The sample records hundreds of thousands of distinct CDR3 sequences, 20% to 25% being singletons. From germline, CDR1 is SNHLY and CDR2 FYNNEI. The CDR3 sequence is 14 residues long. V lost 1 base to trimming and J lost 5 bases, with 8 bases between them. These data come from a study of T cell repertoires in cytomegalovirus infection. Findings and limits, study-wide: CMV carriers having the relevant HLA were flagged by cumulative public TCR beta family frequency.

The source is a human donor in good health (CMV status not recorded). Some clones in this sample may be carry-over from other donors' samples. Sequencing input: CD8+ T cells from PBMCs. The chain links TRBV2 to TRBJ1-4; D call uncertain. The CDR3 sequence is CASSEGVGNEKLFF. DNA for the CDR3: TGTGCCAGCAGTGAAGGGGTGGGGAATGAAAAACTGTTTTTT.